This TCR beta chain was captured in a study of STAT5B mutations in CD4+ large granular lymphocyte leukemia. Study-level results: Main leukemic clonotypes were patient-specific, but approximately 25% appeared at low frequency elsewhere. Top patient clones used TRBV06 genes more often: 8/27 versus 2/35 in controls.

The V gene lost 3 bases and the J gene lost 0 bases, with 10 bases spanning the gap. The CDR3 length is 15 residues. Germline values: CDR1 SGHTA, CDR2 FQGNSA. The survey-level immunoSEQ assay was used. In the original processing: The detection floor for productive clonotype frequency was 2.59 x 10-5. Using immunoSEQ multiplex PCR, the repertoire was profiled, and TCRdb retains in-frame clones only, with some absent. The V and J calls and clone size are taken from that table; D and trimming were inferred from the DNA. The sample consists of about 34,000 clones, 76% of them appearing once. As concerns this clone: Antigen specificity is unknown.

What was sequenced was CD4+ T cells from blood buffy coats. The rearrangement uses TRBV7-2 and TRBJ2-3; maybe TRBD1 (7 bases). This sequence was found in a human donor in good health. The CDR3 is CASSLAGQSTDTQYF. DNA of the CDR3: TGTGCCAGCAGCTTGGCGGGACAGAGCACAGATACGCAGTATTTT.